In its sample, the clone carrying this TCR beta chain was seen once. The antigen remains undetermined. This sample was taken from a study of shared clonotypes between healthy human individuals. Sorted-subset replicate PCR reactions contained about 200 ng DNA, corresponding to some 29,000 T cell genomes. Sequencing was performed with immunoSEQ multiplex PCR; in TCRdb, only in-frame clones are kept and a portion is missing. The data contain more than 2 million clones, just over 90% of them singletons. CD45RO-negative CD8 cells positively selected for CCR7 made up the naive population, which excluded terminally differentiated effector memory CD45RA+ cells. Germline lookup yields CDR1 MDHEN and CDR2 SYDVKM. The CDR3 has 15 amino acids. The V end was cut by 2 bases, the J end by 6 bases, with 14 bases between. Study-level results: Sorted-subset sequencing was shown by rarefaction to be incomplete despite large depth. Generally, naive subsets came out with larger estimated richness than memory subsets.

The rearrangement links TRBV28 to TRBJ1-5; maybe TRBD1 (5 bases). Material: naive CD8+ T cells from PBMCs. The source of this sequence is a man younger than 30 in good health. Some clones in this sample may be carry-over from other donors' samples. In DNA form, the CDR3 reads TGTGCCAGCAGTTTACTTACGGGGGGTGGTCAGCCCCAGCATTTT. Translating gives CASSLLTGGGQPQHF.